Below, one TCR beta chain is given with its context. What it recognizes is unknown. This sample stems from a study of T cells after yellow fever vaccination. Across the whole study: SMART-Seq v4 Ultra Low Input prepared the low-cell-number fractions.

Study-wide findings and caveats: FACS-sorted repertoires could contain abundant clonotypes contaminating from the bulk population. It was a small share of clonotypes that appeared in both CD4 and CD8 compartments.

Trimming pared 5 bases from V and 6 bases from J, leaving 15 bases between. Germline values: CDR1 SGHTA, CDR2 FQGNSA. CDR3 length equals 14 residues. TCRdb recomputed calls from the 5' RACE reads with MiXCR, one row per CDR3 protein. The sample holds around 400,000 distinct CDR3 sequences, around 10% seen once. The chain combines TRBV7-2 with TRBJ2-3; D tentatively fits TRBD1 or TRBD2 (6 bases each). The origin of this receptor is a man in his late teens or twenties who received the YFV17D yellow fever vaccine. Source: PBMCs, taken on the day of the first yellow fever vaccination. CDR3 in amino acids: CASSLKGGRDTQYF. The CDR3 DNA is TGTGCCAGCAGCCTCAAAGGGGGGCGGGATACGCAGTATTTT.